This TCR beta chain derives from a study of T-cell reconstitution after alpha-beta-depleted transplantation in children. V dropped 1 base and J dropped 0 bases, with 16 bases sitting between them. This CDR3 region has 17 residues. Germline-derived CDR1 and CDR2 are SGHVS and FNYEAQ. Preparation of the TCRbeta library was carried out with unique molecular identifiers. TCRdb used MiXCR to reprocess the PCR reads, holding one entry per CDR3 protein. The sample lists about 340,000 distinct CDR3 sequences; about 17% were seen once. Sequenced material: PBMCs, mostly from graft donor cells, taken 360 days after TCRalphabeta/CD19-depleted stem cell transplant. The clonotype comes from a male patient between 2 and 9 years old who had a stem cell transplant for acute lymphoblastic leukemia, so the T cells may come from the graft donor. This chain connects TRBV7-6 to TRBJ2-7, with D perhaps being TRBD1 or TRBD2 (5 bases each). In DNA, the CDR3 is TGTGCCAGCAGCTTAGGAGGGGTGGGGGAGCCCTCCTACGAGCAGTACTTC. This sequence encodes CASSLGGVGEPSYEQYF.